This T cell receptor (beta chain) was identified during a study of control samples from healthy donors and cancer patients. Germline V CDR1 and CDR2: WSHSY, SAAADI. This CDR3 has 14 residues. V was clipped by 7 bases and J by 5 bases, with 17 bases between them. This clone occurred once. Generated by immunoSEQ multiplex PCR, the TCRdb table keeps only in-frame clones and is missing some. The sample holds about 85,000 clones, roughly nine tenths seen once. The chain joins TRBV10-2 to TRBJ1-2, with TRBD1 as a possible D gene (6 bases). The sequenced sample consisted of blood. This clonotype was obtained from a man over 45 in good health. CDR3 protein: CASKKGHGKYGYTF. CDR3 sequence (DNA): TGCGCCAGCAAAAAGGGACACGGAAAGTATGGCTACACCTTC.